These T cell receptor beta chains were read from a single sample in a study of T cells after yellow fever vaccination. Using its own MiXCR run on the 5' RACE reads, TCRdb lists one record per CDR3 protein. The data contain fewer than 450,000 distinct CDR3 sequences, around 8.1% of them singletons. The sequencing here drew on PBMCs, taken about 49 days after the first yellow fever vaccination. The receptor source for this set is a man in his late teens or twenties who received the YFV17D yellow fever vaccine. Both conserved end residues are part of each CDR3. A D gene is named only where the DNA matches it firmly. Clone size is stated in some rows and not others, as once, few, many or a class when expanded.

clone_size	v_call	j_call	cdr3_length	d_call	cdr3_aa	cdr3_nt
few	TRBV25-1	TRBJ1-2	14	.	CASSFPGRDTGYTF	TGTGCCAGCAGTTTCCCCGGTAGGGATACTGGCTACACCTTC
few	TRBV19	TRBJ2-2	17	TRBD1	CASSAMTGTGSTGELFF	TGTGCCAGTAGTGCGATGACCGGGACAGGGTCCACCGGGGAGCTGTTTTTT
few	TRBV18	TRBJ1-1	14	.	CATTGGGPNTEAFF	TGTGCCACTACCGGGGGGGGGCCGAACACTGAAGCTTTCTTT
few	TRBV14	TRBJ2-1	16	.	CASSQDTGLGYNEQFF	TGTGCCAGCAGCCAAGATACAGGGCTGGGATACAATGAGCAGTTCTTC
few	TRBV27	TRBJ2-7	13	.	CASSLRRPYEQYF	TGTGCCAGCAGTTTAAGGAGACCCTACGAGCAGTACTTC
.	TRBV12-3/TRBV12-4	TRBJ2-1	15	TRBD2	CASSLSGGPGDEQFF	TGTGCCAGCAGTCTTAGCGGGGGTCCTGGGGATGAGCAGTTCTTC
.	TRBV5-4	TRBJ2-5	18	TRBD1	CASSLTVRGTGGVETQYF	TGTGCCAGCAGCTTGACCGTGCGCGGGACAGGGGGGGTGGAGACCCAGTACTTC
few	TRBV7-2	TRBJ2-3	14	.	CASSWSGSPETQYF	TGTGCCAGCAGCTGGTCGGGGTCGCCGGAGACGCAGTATTTT
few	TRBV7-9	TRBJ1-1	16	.	CASSPNEGQPNTEAFF	TGTGCCAGCAGCCCCAACGAGGGACAACCGAACACTGAAGCTTTCTTT
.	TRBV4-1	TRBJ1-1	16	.	CASSQEGSLWGTEAFF	TGCGCCAGCAGCCAAGAAGGGAGCCTTTGGGGGACTGAAGCTTTCTTT
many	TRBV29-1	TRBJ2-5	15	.	CSVEDLMGHPGTQYF	TGCAGCGTTGAAGATCTTATGGGTCACCCGGGGACCCAGTACTTC
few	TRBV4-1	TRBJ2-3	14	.	CASSQTGFTDTQYF	TGCGCCAGCAGCCAAACGGGGTTCACAGATACGCAGTATTTT
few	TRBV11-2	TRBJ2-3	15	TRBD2	CASSLGTSRADTQYF	TGTGCCAGCAGCTTAGGGACTAGCCGCGCAGATACGCAGTATTTT
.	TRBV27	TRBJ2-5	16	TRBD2	CASSLLAGMLQETQYF	TGTGCCAGCAGTTTACTAGCGGGGATGCTCCAAGAGACCCAGTACTTC
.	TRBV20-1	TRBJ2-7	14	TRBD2	CSALAAGGGYEQYF	TGCAGTGCTCTTGCGGCGGGGGGGGGGTACGAGCAGTACTTC